A single sample gave rise to the 20 T cell receptor beta chains below, sequenced in a study of blood T cell repertoires in COVID-19. Some clones are missing from TCRdb's copy, which holds only in-frame ones; the method was immunoSEQ multiplex PCR. The sample contains around 260,000 clones, 80% to 90% of which appear only once. Sequencing was performed on peripheral blood. All receptors come from a man aged 25 to 40 with acute or convalescent COVID-19.

This sequence joins TRBV29-1 and TRBJ2-3; tentative D call: TRBD1 (5 bases). Germline-derived CDR1 and CDR2 are SQVTM and ANQGSEA. The CDR3 loop spans 15 amino acids. The CDR3 DNA sequence: TGCAGGCAGGGTTACTACTTATCCCCCACAGATACGCAGTATTTT. This sequence encodes CRQGYYLSPTDTQYF.

The CDR3 spells CASSLQGPGAEAFF. DNA of the CDR3: TGTGCCAGCAGTCTACAGGGCCCTGGGGCTGAAGCTTTCTTT. This chain joins TRBV27 and TRBJ1-1; D may be TRBD1 (6 bases). The CDR3 is 14 amino acids. Germline-derived CDR1 and CDR2 are MNHEY and SMNVEV (reference sequence). V was cut by 5 bases and J by 6 bases, with 16 bases left in between.

The rearrangement uses TRBV13 and TRBJ2-2; no firm D call. The CDR3 has 11 residues. Germline V lookup: CDR1 PRHDT, CDR2 FYEKMQ (reference sequence). Trimming left V 5 bases short and J 4 bases short, with 2 bases between. Here the CDR3 DNA reads TGTGCCAGCAGCCTCACCGGGGAGCTGTTTTTT. Its protein is CASSLTGELFF.

The rearrangement uses TRBV18 and TRBJ1-5; D is possibly TRBD1 (5 bases). The CDR3 spans 17 residues. Germline V gene lookup returns CDR1 KGHSH and CDR2 LQKENI. V lost 3 bases and J 0 bases, leaving 15 bases between the germline ends. CDR3 nucleotide sequence: TGTGCCAGCTCACCTCAGGGCAACCTTCTTAGCAATCAGCCCCAGCATTTT. This translates into CASSPQGNLLSNQPQHF.

The V call is TRBV3-1 (or the pseudogene TRBV3-2), the J call TRBJ2-7, with 13 nucleotides matching TRBD2. The CDR3 spans 17 residues. J was trimmed by 3 bases and V by 0 bases; bases with no gene match: 5. Germline V gene sequence: CDR1 LGHDT, CDR2 YNNKEL (reference sequence). The DNA for the CDR3 is TGTGCCAGCAGCCAAGATCTAGGACTAGCGGGAGTCTACGAGCAGTACTTC. Protein sequence: CASSQDLGLAGVYEQYF.

The CDR3: CASSYGSGGPHNEQFF. The CDR3 DNA follows: TGTGCCAGCAGTTACGGTTCGGGGGGGCCCCACAATGAGCAGTTCTTC. The V call is TRBV6-5, the J call TRBJ2-1; 8 bases are a match to TRBD2. CDR1 is MNHEY and CDR2 is SVGAGI in the germline V gene. The CDR3 totals 16 residues. J lost 5 bases, V lost 2 bases, and 8 bases had no gene match.

The chain uses TRBV9 and TRBJ2-3; 9 bases align to TRBD2. This CDR3 region has 15 residues. V gave up 1 base and J gave up 1 base; unmatched junction bases: 1. From germline, CDR1 is SGDLS and CDR2 YYNGEE. This chain's CDR3 is CASSVSSGGTDTQYF. CDR3 DNA sequence: TGTGCCAGCAGCGTATCTAGCGGGGGCACAGATACGCAGTATTTT.

This chain links TRBV28 with TRBJ1-2, with D possibly TRBD1 on 6 matching bases. CDR3 length equals 13 residues. CDR1 is MDHEN and CDR2 is SYDVKM in the germline V gene. V gave up 4 bases and J gave up 14 bases, with 20 bases separating them. Written as DNA, the CDR3 is TGTGCCAGCAGTTCGGGCAGCTACAGGGCTAGGACCTTC. Its protein product is CASSSGSYRARTF.

V gene TRBV27 combines with J gene TRBJ2-1, with TRBD1 as a possible D gene (5 bases). The CDR3 sequence is 13 residues long. Germline CDR1 is MNHEY and CDR2 is SMNVEV (reference sequence). The ends were cut back, 4 bases at V and 4 bases at J, with 8 bases in the middle. The CDR3 nucleotides read TGTGCCAGCAGTTCCCGACAGTACAATGAGCAGTTCTTC. Translation gives CASSSRQYNEQFF.

V gene TRBV30 combines with J gene TRBJ1-6; 7 bases fit TRBD1. Per the germline V gene, CDR1 is GTSNPN and CDR2 is SVGIG (reference sequence). This CDR3 contains 13 residues. V trimming: 1 base; J trimming: 6 bases; junction bases outside the gene matches: 0. The CDR3 bases are TGTGCCTGGAGTGGGACAGGTAATTCACCCCTCCACTTT. Translating gives CAWSGTGNSPLHF. Looking up the rest from reference TRBV30 and TRBJ1-6 gives the full variable domain: SQTIHQWPATLVQPVGSPLSLECTVEGTSNPNLYWYRQAAGRGLQLLFYSVGIGQISSEVPQNLSASRPQDRQFILSSKKLLLSDSGFYLCAWSGTGNSPLHFGNGTRLTVT.

The gene calls are TRBV6-5 and TRBJ2-7, with D possibly matching TRBD2 (6 bases). This CDR3 contains 14 residues. V gave up 6 bases and J gave up 6 bases, with 18 bases separating them. The germline V gene encodes CDR1 MNHEY and CDR2 SVGAGI. The CDR3 nucleotides read TGTGCCAGCAGGACCCTAGCCGGGGGTCGCGAGCAGTACTTC. Protein sequence: CASRTLAGGREQYF.

This chain connects TRBV7-9 to TRBJ1-1; tentative D call: TRBD1 (5 bases). Per germline, CDR1 SEHNR and CDR2 FQNEAQ (reference sequence). Trimming stripped 6 bases from V and 7 bases from J, with 12 bases between. The CDR3 loop spans 12 amino acids. CDR3 sequence (DNA): TGTGCCAGCAGTCAAATGGGGCTTGAAGCTTTCTTT. This codes for CASSQMGLEAFF.

The V gene is TRBV25-1, the J gene TRBJ1-3, with D hard to call. V was clipped by 2 bases and J by 4 bases, with 3 bases between them. This CDR3 has 12 residues. The germline V gene encodes CDR1 MGHDK and CDR2 SYGVNS. CDR3 sequence (DNA): TGTGCCAGCAGTGAACGGGGAAACACCATATATTTT. Translation gives CASSERGNTIYF.

In this sample, this clone turned up a few times. This chain joins TRBV24-1 and TRBJ2-7; weak D call: TRBD2 (6 bases). The germline gives CDR1 KGHDR, CDR2 SFDVKD. There are 13 residues in the CDR3. Trimming pared 0 bases from V and 5 bases from J, leaving 7 bases between. The CDR3 DNA reads TGTGCCACCAGTGATTTGGGGGGGAACGAGCAGTACTTC. Its protein product is CATSDLGGNEQYF.

V usage is TRBV19 and J usage is TRBJ1-1; D ambiguous. This CDR3 region has 13 residues. The germline gives CDR1 LNHDA, CDR2 SQIVND (reference sequence). Trimming shortened V by 5 bases and J by 0 bases, and 7 bases separated the two germline ends. The CDR3 region is CASSPSMNTEAFF. CDR3 DNA sequence: TGTGCCAGTAGTCCCTCTATGAACACTGAAGCTTTCTTT.

The chain employs TRBV5-1 and TRBJ1-6; TRBD1 is a possible D gene (6 bases). The CDR3 totals 14 residues. CDR1 and CDR2 from the germline V gene are SGHRS and YFSETQ. Trimming left V 5 bases short and J 10 bases short, with 16 bases between. Written as DNA, the CDR3 is TGCGCCAGCAGTCCTGACAGCACAGGGTCACCCCTCCACTTT. Its translation: CASSPDSTGSPLHF.

The rearrangement uses TRBV14 and TRBJ2-5; D is possibly TRBD2 (5 bases). The V and J ends lost 4 bases and 5 bases respectively, with 17 bases between them. The germline gives CDR1 SGHDN, CDR2 FVKESK. CDR3 length: 15 residues. For the CDR3, the DNA is TGTGCCAGCAGCCCGCTCGGGATTTTAGGGGAGACCCAGTACTTC. Translating gives CASSPLGILGETQYF.

This chain connects TRBV4-1 to TRBJ2-7, with D perhaps TRBD1 (6 bases). The CDR3 sequence is 14 residues long. From germline, CDR1 is MGHRA and CDR2 YSYEKL. Trimming took off 4 bases at V and 2 bases at J, with 12 bases between the two ends. The CDR3 coding sequence is TGCGCCAGCAGCCTTGGACAGATTGCCTACGAGCAGTACTTC. Protein: CASSLGQIAYEQYF.

The chain combines TRBV28 with TRBJ2-7; D is possibly TRBD1 (5 bases). Germline lookup yields CDR1 MDHEN and CDR2 SYDVKM. V was shortened by 7 bases and J by 3 bases, with 19 bases between the two germline ends. The CDR3 totals 15 residues. DNA of the CDR3: TGTGCCAGCACCCAAGGGTCAGGGTCTTTCTACGAGCAGTACTTC. It codes for CASTQGSGSFYEQYF.

The V gene is TRBV21-1, the J gene TRBJ2-3; TRBD2, the D gene given by the table, was not confirmed from the DNA. TRBV21-1 is assigned pseudogene status. The CDR3 length is 17 residues. CDR3 nucleotide sequence: TGTGCCAGCAGCGATATGACTAGCGGGAGGGCCACAGATACGCAGTATTTT. It translates to CASSDMTSGRATDTQYF.